The 4 T cell receptor beta chains given below trace back to one sample, sequenced in a study of glioma-infiltrating T cells after dendritic cell vaccination. Libraries were prepared by immunoSEQ multiplex PCR; TCRdb keeps only in-frame clonotypes and omits some of them. The data show fewer than 110,000 clones, roughly four fifths seen once. This specimen was blood, taken before dendritic cell vaccination. These TCRs come from a human donor with glioblastoma.

This clone was detected once. The genes are TRBV7-9 and TRBJ2-1, with D possibly TRBD2 on 6 matching bases. The CDR3 spans 16 residues. Trimming cost V 5 bases and J 0 bases, with 14 bases left between them. CDR1 is SEHNR, CDR2 FQNEAQ, per germline (reference sequence). The CDR3 loop is CASSTRGSSSYNEQFF. CDR3 DNA: TGTGCCAGCAGCACGCGGGGCTCCAGCTCCTACAATGAGCAGTTCTTC.

J is TRBJ2-3 and V is TRBV27; TRBD2 might be the D (6 bases). CDR1 and CDR2 (germline): MNHEY, SMNVEV (reference sequence). The length of the CDR3 is 15 residues. Trimming left V 0 bases short and J 6 bases short, with 13 bases between. The CDR3 region has the DNA TGTGCCAGCAGTTTATCAGGGAGGCGCGGCGATACGCAGTATTTT. Protein: CASSLSGRRGDTQYF.

The V gene is TRBV7-9, the J gene TRBJ2-2; 8 bases match TRBD2. The CDR3 sequence is 17 residues long. Unmatched junction bases numbered 18, after V lost 10 bases and J lost 5 bases. CDR1 is SEHNR, CDR2 FQNEAQ, per germline (reference sequence). The CDR3 DNA reads TGTGCCACCCCCCCCGGGGGGGGCGTTTTATGGACCGGGGAGCTGTTTTTT. Residues: CATPPGGGVLWTGELFF.

This sequence joins TRBV7-9 and TRBJ2-1; 8 bases match TRBD1. The CDR3 has 13 residues. Per germline, CDR1 SEHNR and CDR2 FQNEAQ (reference sequence). V was pared by 5 bases and J by 10 bases, with 7 bases of the junction left unmatched. The CDR3 sequence: CASSPTGVGEQFF. As DNA, the CDR3 is TGTGCCAGCAGCCCGACAGGGGTTGGGGAGCAGTTCTTC.